This entry concerns a single TCR beta chain. Its antigen is undetermined. The record originates from a study of cytomegalovirus exposure and HLA in healthy donors. For the study at large: Previous work identified 95 million to 140 million unique TCR beta sequences from approximately 190 million T cells. The study's findings and limits: Later, TCR association rates were found to vary by HLA locus, highest for DRB1 and lowest for HLA-C. Later analysis identified several of the most significant clusters that appeared linked to common viral pathogens.

The PCR contained 60 Vbeta and 13 Jbeta primers. The repertoire was sequenced with immunoSEQ multiplex PCR; TCRdb's copy has only in-frame clones and lacks some. Of about 150,000 clones listed, 70% to 80% are singletons. Germline V CDR1 and CDR2: SNHLY, FYNNEI. The CDR3 has 15 amino acids. The junction had 8 bases not matched to a gene; V was cut back by 6 bases and J by 4 bases. The sequence came from a man aged 45-65 years in good health and CMV-seropositive. This chain links TRBV2 with TRBJ2-3, with TRBD2 matching 9 bases. The sequencing sample was made of PBMCs. CDR3 sequence: CASSVSGSLPDTQYF. DNA for the CDR3: TGTGCCAGCAGCGTTAGCGGGAGCTTGCCAGATACGCAGTATTTT.